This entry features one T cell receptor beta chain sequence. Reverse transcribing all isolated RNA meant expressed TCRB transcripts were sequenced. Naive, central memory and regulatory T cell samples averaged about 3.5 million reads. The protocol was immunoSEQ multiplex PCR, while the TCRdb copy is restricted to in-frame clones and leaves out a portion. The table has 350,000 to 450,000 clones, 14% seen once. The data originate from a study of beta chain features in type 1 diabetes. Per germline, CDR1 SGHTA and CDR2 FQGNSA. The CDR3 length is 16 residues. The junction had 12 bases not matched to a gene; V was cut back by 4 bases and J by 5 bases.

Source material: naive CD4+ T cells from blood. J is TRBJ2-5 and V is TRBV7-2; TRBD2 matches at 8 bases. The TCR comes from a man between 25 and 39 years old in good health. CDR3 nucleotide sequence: TGTGCCAGCAGCTCGAAGACGGGACTAGAGCGTGAGACCCAGTACTTC. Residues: CASSSKTGLERETQYF.